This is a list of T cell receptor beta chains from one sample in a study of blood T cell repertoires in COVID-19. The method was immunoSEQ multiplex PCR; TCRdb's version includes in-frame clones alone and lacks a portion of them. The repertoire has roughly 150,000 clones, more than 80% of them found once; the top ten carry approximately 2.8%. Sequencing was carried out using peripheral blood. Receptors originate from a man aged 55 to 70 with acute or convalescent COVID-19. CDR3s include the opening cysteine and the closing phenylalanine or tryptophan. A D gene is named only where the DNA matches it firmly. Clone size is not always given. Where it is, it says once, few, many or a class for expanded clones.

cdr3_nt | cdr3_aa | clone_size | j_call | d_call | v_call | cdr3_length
TGTGCCAGCAGTTACGGTAGCACCGGGGAGCTGTTTTTT | CASSYGSTGELFF | few | TRBJ2-2 | NA | TRBV6-5 | 13
TGTGCCAGCAGCCCGAACTTACAGGGTACCTACGAGCAGTACTTC | CASSPNLQGTYEQYF | NA | TRBJ2-7 | NA | TRBV5-6 | 15
TGTGCCAGCAGTTCTAGGGGACAGGGGGCTCGTGAGCAGTACTTC | CASSSRGQGAREQYF | NA | TRBJ2-7 | TRBD1 | TRBV6-6 | 15
TGTGCCACCAGCAGAGATTTCGGAGAGACCCAGTACTTC | CATSRDFGETQYF | NA | TRBJ2-5 | NA | TRBV15 | 13
TGTGCCAGCAGCGATCCGATCCAGACAGGGAAGACTACAGATACGCAGTATTTT | CASSDPIQTGKTTDTQYF | once | TRBJ2-3 | TRBD1 | TRBV11-2 | 18
TGTGCCAGCTCACCAGAGGCAAGCTCCTACGAGCAGTACTTC | CASSPEASSYEQYF | NA | TRBJ2-7 | NA | TRBV18 | 14
TGTGCCAGCAGCTTGATACAAAGGGGGAATATTACTGGAAACACCATATATTTT | CASSLIQRGNITGNTIYF | few | TRBJ1-3 | NA | TRBV5-6 | 18
TGTGCCAGCAGCCCAGGTTTCGTACGGGGGGGCCTGTATGAGCAGTTCTTC | CASSPGFVRGGLYEQFF | once | TRBJ2-1 | TRBD2 | TRBV4-2 | 17
TGCGCCAGCAGTGAATGGGCTAGCGGTTTCGGCGAGCAGTTCTTC | CASSEWASGFGEQFF | NA | TRBJ2-1 | TRBD2 | TRBV10-2 | 15
TGTGCCAGCAGCTTCCTACTCGACAGGGGAGGCAGTGAAAAACTGTTTTTT | CASSFLLDRGGSEKLFF | NA | TRBJ1-4 | TRBD1 | TRBV7-9 | 17
TGTGCCACCAGTGACCCCACCAGACAGGAGGAAAAACTGTTTTTT | CATSDPTRQEEKLFF | NA | TRBJ1-4 | NA | TRBV24-1 | 15
TGTGCCAGCAGATCGGGACAGGGGGCTGTCTATGGCTACACCTTC | CASRSGQGAVYGYTF | NA | TRBJ1-2 | TRBD1 | TRBV2 | 15
TGTGCCAGAAGCTTAGCGCACAGGGAGAGGTACGAGCAGTACTTC | CARSLAHRERYEQYF | NA | TRBJ2-7 | NA | TRBV7-5 | 15
TGTGCCAGCTCACAAGGACAGGGGGGCACAGATACGCAGTATTTT | CASSQGQGGTDTQYF | NA | TRBJ2-3 | TRBD1 | TRBV18 | 15
TGTGCCACCAGTGATGACCAGGACAGCAGAAGAACAAATACGCAGTATTTT | CATSDDQDSRRTNTQYF | NA | TRBJ2-3 | NA | TRBV24-1 | 17
TGTGCCAGCAGTTTACAGAACACCGGGGAGCTGTTTTTT | CASSLQNTGELFF | NA | TRBJ2-2 | NA | TRBV12-3/TRBV12-4 | 13
TGTGCCAGCAGGGGGGCCCCTCGAGATACGCAGTATTTT | CASRGAPRDTQYF | NA | TRBJ2-3 | NA | TRBV12-3/TRBV12-4 | 13
TGCGCCAGCAGTGAGTTCAGGGGGAGTGTTTCTGGAGATACGCAGTATTTT | CASSEFRGSVSGDTQYF | NA | TRBJ2-3 | TRBD1 | TRBV10-2 | 17
TGTGCCAGCAGGGAGCGACAGGGGTCTTCGAACACTGAAGCTTTCTTT | CASRERQGSSNTEAFF | NA | TRBJ1-1 | TRBD1 | TRBV2 | 16
TGTGCCTGGAGGTCCACCCTATCAGGGTACTCCTACGAGCAGTACTTC | CAWRSTLSGYSYEQYF | NA | TRBJ2-7 | NA | TRBV30 | 16
TGTGCCAGCAGCCAAGGAAGCGGGGGGGTAACCTACGAGCAGTACTTC | CASSQGSGGVTYEQYF | NA | TRBJ2-7 | TRBD2 | TRBV4-2 | 16
TGTGCCAGCAGGCCCCGGACAGGGGCTCAGCCCCAGCATTTT | CASRPRTGAQPQHF | few | TRBJ1-5 | TRBD1 | TRBV27 | 14
TGTGCCAGTAGGGTGACAGGGTCAACTAATGAAAAACTGTTTTTT | CASRVTGSTNEKLFF | NA | TRBJ1-4 | TRBD1 | TRBV19 | 15
TGTGCCAGTAGTACCGCAGGAGGAAGGGAGCCCCAGCATTTT | CASSTAGGREPQHF | many | TRBJ1-5 | NA | TRBV19 | 14
TGCAGCGTTGTGGGGCAGGGGAACACTGAAGCTTTCTTT | CSVVGQGNTEAFF | NA | TRBJ1-1 | NA | TRBV29-1 | 13
TGTGCCAGCAGTGAACTAGTATCGGCAGATACGCAGTATTTT | CASSELVSADTQYF | NA | TRBJ2-3 | NA | TRBV2 | 14
TGTGCCAGCAGCCACGAGGCAGATCATGGCTACACCTTC | CASSHEADHGYTF | NA | TRBJ1-2 | NA | TRBV6-2/TRBV6-3 | 13
TGTGCCAGCAGTTTACAGGGGGCTATAAACATTCAGTACTTC | CASSLQGAINIQYF | NA | TRBJ2-4 | TRBD1 | TRBV5-6 | 14
TGTGCCAGCAGTTATTCAGGGGGAAACACCATATATTTT | CASSYSGGNTIYF | NA | TRBJ1-3 | NA | TRBV12-3/TRBV12-4 | 13
TGCAGCGTTGGTCGGGGAGCCTACTATGGCTACACCTTC | CSVGRGAYYGYTF | few | TRBJ1-2 | NA | TRBV29-1 | 13
TGTGCCAGCAGTCCCTCGGGTGGCTACACCTTC | CASSPSGGYTF | NA | TRBJ1-2 | NA | TRBV6-5 | 11
TGTGCCAGCAGCCTACAAACAGATACGCAGTATTTT | CASSLQTDTQYF | NA | TRBJ2-3 | NA | TRBV7-8 | 12
TGTGCCAGCTCACCAGTAGTGGCTAGCGGGGCGGTAGATGAGCAGTTCTTC | CASSPVVASGAVDEQFF | NA | TRBJ2-1 | TRBD2 | TRBV18 | 17
TGTGCCAGCAGCAGTCGCGGCTCTGGAAACACCATATATTTT | CASSSRGSGNTIYF | NA | TRBJ1-3 | NA | TRBV7-2 | 14
TGTGCCAGCAGCTTAGGGGACAGGGCGGCTTTCTTT | CASSLGDRAAFF | NA | TRBJ1-1 | TRBD1 | TRBV7-9 | 12
TGTGCCAGCAAGGAGCGGGGGGGCCGGGGCAATGAGCAGTTCTTC | CASKERGGRGNEQFF | NA | TRBJ2-1 | TRBD2 | TRBV19 | 15
TGTGCCAGTACCCGGACAGGGTCAGGAGGATCACCCCTCCACTTT | CASTRTGSGGSPLHF | NA | TRBJ1-6 | TRBD1 | TRBV19 | 15
TGTGCCAGCGGTCCACTAGCGGGGGGGCCGGGGGAGCAGTACTTC | CASGPLAGGPGEQYF | NA | TRBJ2-7 | TRBD2 | TRBV7-2 | 15
TGCAGTGCTAGTTTTAGCGGGGCAGCAGATACGCAGTATTTT | CSASFSGAADTQYF | NA | TRBJ2-3 | TRBD2 | TRBV20-1 | 14
TGCGCCAGCAGCCAAAGGCGTCAGCAGGGAACTGAAGCTTTCTTT | CASSQRRQQGTEAFF | once | TRBJ1-1 | NA | TRBV4-1 | 15
TGTGCCAGTAGTGAACCCGGGACACCGCCTGAGCAGTTCTTC | CASSEPGTPPEQFF | NA | TRBJ2-1 | NA | TRBV19 | 14
TGTGCCAGCAGCCCCCTCCAGGGGCGTAATGAGCAGTTCTTC | CASSPLQGRNEQFF | NA | TRBJ2-1 | NA | TRBV5-4 | 14
TGCGCCAGCAGCTTGGCCGAGATACAGGGCAATGAGCAGTTCTTC | CASSLAEIQGNEQFF | NA | TRBJ2-1 | NA | TRBV5-1 | 15
TGTGCCAGCAGGCCGGGACAGCACACCGGGGAGCTGTTTTTT | CASRPGQHTGELFF | NA | TRBJ2-2 | TRBD1 | TRBV3-1/TRBV3-2 | 14
TGTGCCAGCAGCCAAGATATCCAGGGTGGCAAGAACACTGAAGCTTTCTTT | CASSQDIQGGKNTEAFF | NA | TRBJ1-1 | NA | TRBV3-1/TRBV3-2 | 17
TGTGCCAGCAGTTACTCGAGACAGGGGGTGAACACCATATATTTT | CASSYSRQGVNTIYF | NA | TRBJ1-3 | TRBD1 | TRBV6-5 | 15
TGTGCCAGCAGTTACGCGGGAGGGTTCACCGGAAACACCATATATTTT | CASSYAGGFTGNTIYF | NA | TRBJ1-3 | NA | TRBV6-5 | 16
TGTGCCAGCAGCTTGGGAGGGGGCAATGAGCAGTTCTTC | CASSLGGGNEQFF | NA | TRBJ2-1 | NA | TRBV7-9 | 13
TGCGCCAGCAACGGGACAGGGGACCCGAACACTGAAGCTTTCTTT | CASNGTGDPNTEAFF | NA | TRBJ1-1 | TRBD1 | TRBV23-1 | 15
TGTGCTAGTGGGCACGGGACAGGGGCCACTGAAGCTTTCTTT | CASGHGTGATEAFF | NA | TRBJ1-1 | TRBD1 | TRBV12-5 | 14
TGTGCCAGCAGCTTGGCCGGCGCAGGGTTGAACACTGAAGCTTTCTTT | CASSLAGAGLNTEAFF | once | TRBJ1-1 | NA | TRBV5-5 | 16
TGTGCCAGCTCACCGGGACAGAACAATGAGCAGTTCTTC | CASSPGQNNEQFF | NA | TRBJ2-1 | TRBD1 | TRBV18 | 13
TGTGCCAGCAGTAAGAGGGCCGTCACTGAAGCTTTCTTT | CASSKRAVTEAFF | NA | TRBJ1-1 | NA | TRBV7-2 | 13
TGTGCCAGCAGCGGGTGGGACACCTATCAGCCCCAGCATTTT | CASSGWDTYQPQHF | NA | TRBJ1-5 | NA | TRBV5-6 | 14
TGTGCCAGCAGTTATTCCGGGGGTAGAGCTTTCTTT | CASSYSGGRAFF | once | TRBJ1-1 | NA | TRBV6-5 | 12
TGTGCCAGCAGTTACGCAGGGATGAACACTGAAGCTTTCTTT | CASSYAGMNTEAFF | NA | TRBJ1-1 | NA | TRBV6-5 | 14
TGTGCCACCAGATCGCCAGGGCTGAACACCGGGGAGCTGTTTTTT | CATRSPGLNTGELFF | NA | TRBJ2-2 | NA | TRBV24-1 | 15